These 12 T cell receptor beta chains share one sample of origin, sequenced in a study of control samples from healthy donors and cancer patients. TCRdb keeps only in-frame clones here, not all; method: immunoSEQ multiplex PCR. There are 90,000 to 100,000 clones in the sample; 70% to 80% occur only once, and 10% lies in the top ten. Sequencing input: blood. The receptors were sampled from a woman under 40 in good health.

This chain connects TRBV4-1 to TRBJ1-1, with a possible D match to TRBD1 (5 bases). This CDR3 spans 19 amino acids. V dropped 4 bases and J dropped 4 bases, with 28 bases sitting between them. Germline CDR1 and CDR2: MGHRA and YSYEKL. DNA of the CDR3: TGCGCCAGCAGCCCAGGATGGGCCAGAACTCCGGAGAGGGGCACTGAAGCTTTCTTT. It encodes CASSPGWARTPERGTEAFF.

The J gene is TRBJ2-7, the V gene TRBV4-1; D uncertain. The CDR3 length is 13 residues. Per the germline V gene, CDR1 is MGHRA and CDR2 is YSYEKL. V was clipped by 0 bases and J by 12 bases, with 15 bases between them. The CDR3 loop is CASSQDQMKAPYF. CDR3 in DNA: TGCGCCAGCAGCCAAGATCAGATGAAGGCTCCGTACTTC.

The genes are TRBV6-5 and TRBJ1-5, with 8 bases identical to TRBD1. This CDR3 is 15 amino acids long. J was trimmed by 4 bases and V by 7 bases; bases with no gene match: 9. Germline CDR1 reads MNHEY; CDR2 reads SVGAGI. The CDR3 protein is CASTTDRAWNQPQHF. DNA for the CDR3: TGTGCCAGCACTACGGACAGGGCATGGAATCAGCCCCAGCATTTT.

The chain uses TRBV4-3 and TRBJ1-6, with a tentative D call TRBD1 (5 bases). The CDR3 length is 16 residues. V was shortened by 5 bases and J by 9 bases, with 20 bases between the two germline ends. Germline-derived CDR1 and CDR2 are LGHNA and YSLEER. Written as DNA, the CDR3 is TGCGCCAGCAGCTCTAGGCGGGGACCCCTGAGTTCACCCCTCCACTTT. This codes for CASSSRRGPLSSPLHF.

The chain joins TRBV2 to TRBJ1-2, with D possibly matching TRBD1 (5 bases). The V gene lost 0 bases and the J gene lost 1 base, with 12 bases spanning the gap. Germline V gene data show CDR1 as SNHLY and CDR2 as FYNNEI. CDR3 length: 16 residues. The CDR3 sequence is CASSEAQGSFNYGYTF. CDR3 sequence (DNA): TGTGCCAGCAGTGAAGCGCAGGGCAGTTTTAACTATGGCTACACCTTC.

The chain employs TRBV15 and TRBJ1-2, with 9 bases fitting TRBD1. CDR1 and CDR2 (germline): LNHNV, YYDKDF (reference sequence). J was trimmed by 10 bases and V by 5 bases; bases with no gene match: 8. This CDR3 spans 13 amino acids. The CDR3 nucleotides are TGTGCCACCAGCGCAAGAAGGACAGGGGCCTACACCTTC. This encodes CATSARRTGAYTF.

CDR3 coding DNA: TGTGCCAGCAGCCTAGGACAGACTACTGAAGCTTTCTTT. This sequence encodes CASSLGQTTEAFF. The V gene is TRBV11-3, the J gene TRBJ1-1, with D perhaps TRBD1 (6 bases). CDR1 and CDR2 (germline): SGHNT, YENEEA. Deletions cut 5 bases from V and 5 bases from J, with 12 bases between. This CDR3 comprises 13 residues. The complete variable domain, with remaining parts taken from reference TRBV11-3 and TRBJ1-1, reads EAGVVQSPRYKIIEKKQPVAFWCNPISGHNTLYWYLQNLGQGPELLIRYENEEAVDDSQLPKDRFSAERLKGVDSTLKIQPAELGDSAVYLCASSLGQTTEAFFGQGTRLTVV.

J is TRBJ1-6 and V is TRBV9, with D perhaps matching TRBD1 (6 bases). The CDR3 runs to 15 residues. V shed 0 bases and J shed 10 bases, with 14 bases lying between them. Germline-derived CDR1 and CDR2 are SGDLS and YYNGEE. The CDR3 loop reads CASSVELGAESPLHF. As DNA, the CDR3 is TGTGCCAGCAGCGTAGAACTGGGGGCCGAATCACCCCTCCACTTT.

V gene TRBV19 combines with J gene TRBJ2-2, with TRBD1 matching 10 bases. V gave up 5 bases and J gave up 4 bases; unmatched junction bases: 7. Germline assignment: CDR1 LNHDA and CDR2 SQIVND (reference sequence). The CDR3 runs 16 residues. CDR3 bases: TGTGCCAGTAGTCAAGGGACAGGGGTGAGCACCGGGGAGCTGTTTTTT. This encodes CASSQGTGVSTGELFF.

V usage is TRBV4-1 and J usage is TRBJ2-5; D is uncertain. Trimming stripped 0 bases from V and 6 bases from J, with 5 bases between. Germline V gives CDR1 MGHRA, CDR2 YSYEKL. The CDR3 has 12 residues. The CDR3 protein is CASSQDGKTQYF. The CDR3 nucleotides read TGCGCCAGCAGCCAAGATGGAAAGACCCAGTACTTC.

This clone was detected a few times. At one boundary the junction diverges from the germline segment, which might be a read error. The J gene is TRBJ1-1, the V gene TRBV6-5, with D possibly being TRBD1 (6 bases). Germline assignment: CDR1 MNHEY and CDR2 SVGAGI. The CDR3 extends over 12 amino acids. The CDR3 spells CASSYGGQTPVF. The CDR3 DNA reads as TGTGCCAGCAGTTACGGGGGGCAGACTCCAGTCTTT.

The sample holds a few counts of this clone. The rearrangement uses TRBV27 and TRBJ1-5; D perhaps matches TRBD1 (5 bases). Deletions cut 6 bases from V and 6 bases from J, with 18 bases between. Germline values: CDR1 MNHEY, CDR2 SMNVEV (reference sequence). CDR3 length: 15 residues. This CDR3 is CASRAFAGRFQPQHF. The CDR3 nucleotides read TGTGCCAGCAGAGCCTTCGCAGGGCGATTTCAGCCCCAGCATTTT.